This T cell receptor (beta chain) originates from a study of radiotherapy plus CTLA-4 blockade in lung cancer. Study details: Objective responses occurred in 18% of patients; around 30% had disease control.

The CDR3 sequence is 17 residues long. CDR1 is LGHNT, CDR2 FRNRAP, per germline. Trimming cost V 5 bases and J 0 bases; bases outside gene matches: 9. As regards this clone: Its antigen is as yet unknown.

Broader study findings: Expansion in blood of tumor-derived TCR clones was seen after radiotherapy plus ipilimumab. Per reports, early blood T cell clone dynamics, plus interferon-beta, forecast response most strongly.

Lung cancer patients with chemo-refractory metastatic non-small-cell disease were given focal radiation plus CTLA-4 blockade with ipilimumab. Some clones are missing from TCRdb's copy, which holds only in-frame ones; the method was immunoSEQ multiplex PCR. Here the sample spans around 110,000 clones, about 87% being singletons. V is TRBV12-5 and J is TRBJ1-3; 8 positions match TRBD1. The starting material was peripheral blood, obtained from a patient treated with radiotherapy plus ipilimumab. The sequence was obtained from a human donor with non-small cell lung cancer that progressed on radiotherapy plus ipilimumab. CDR3: CASGQIPGQVSGNTIYF. The CDR3 bases are TGTGCTAGTGGTCAGATACCGGGACAGGTCTCTGGAAACACCATATATTTT.